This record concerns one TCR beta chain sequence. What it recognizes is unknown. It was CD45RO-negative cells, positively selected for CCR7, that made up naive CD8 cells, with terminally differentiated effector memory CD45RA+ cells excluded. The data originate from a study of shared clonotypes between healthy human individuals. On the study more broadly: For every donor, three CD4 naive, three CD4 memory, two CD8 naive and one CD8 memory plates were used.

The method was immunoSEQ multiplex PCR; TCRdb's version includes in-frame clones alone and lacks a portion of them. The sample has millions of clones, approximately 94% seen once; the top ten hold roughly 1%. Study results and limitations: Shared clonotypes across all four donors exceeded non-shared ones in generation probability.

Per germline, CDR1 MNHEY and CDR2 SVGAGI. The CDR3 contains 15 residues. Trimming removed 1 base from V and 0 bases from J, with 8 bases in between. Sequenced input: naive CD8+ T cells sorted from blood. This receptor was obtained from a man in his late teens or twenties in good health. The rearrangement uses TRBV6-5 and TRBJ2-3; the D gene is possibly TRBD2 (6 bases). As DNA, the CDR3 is TGTGCCAGCAGTTACTACGCGGGGAGCACAGATACGCAGTATTTT. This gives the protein CASSYYAGSTDTQYF.